This TCR beta chain comes out of a study of cytomegalovirus exposure and HLA in healthy donors listed by TCRdb under 2017. About the full investigation: In an earlier analysis of approximately 500 of the donors, about 260 Gb of sequence data and 117 million unique TCR beta sequences from about 190 million T cells were reported. About 310 gigabases of sequencing data and some 85 million unique TCR sequences were included in an early release covering around 650 HLA-typed donors. The genetic ancestry cluster associated with self-reported Caucasian donors included about 81% of the 350 to 500 genotyped donors. The study aimed to test whether cataloging public T cell receptors could reveal signatures of past pathogen exposure. Using immunosequencing, the study profiled T cell repertoires from about 610 subjects and related those repertoires to cytomegalovirus serostatus. Besides the first cohort of roughly 700 subjects, a separate validation cohort made up of 120 or so different subjects was used. The study combined high-throughput TCR immunosequencing, statistical association of individual TCRs with disease status, and machine learning to predict cytomegalovirus infection status. To study patterns of TCR occurrence, a later analysis re-analyzed previously published TCR beta repertoires from around 660 donors and added high-resolution HLA genotyping. Rather than drawing on any new phenotypic data, the later analysis identified candidate immune exposures from TCR beta sequences and the way those sequences occurred across donors. To decide whether each TCR beta V gene segment behaved as functional or pseudogenic, an earlier analysis of some 600 of the donors relied on high-throughput TCR beta sequencing. Donor age, sex, ethnicity and CMV serostatus were compiled alongside the repertoire data. Genome-wide SNP genotypes for about 60% of the roughly 670 donors were used in a later genetic analysis, which treated that subset as a discovery cohort. All discovery cohort repertoires had been generated using a single sequencing platform. HLA typing included class I and class II loci at four-digit resolution. The number of donors typed differed by locus, with about 629-640 for A, B, C, DRB1 and DQB1, around 500 for DQA1, some 570 for DPA1, and around 430 for DPB1. Roughly five DR-DQ haplotypes were handled as single units for association and clustering because linkage in the cohort was strong. Among some 410 genotyped donors of the cohort, an average of around 250,000 unique TCR beta nucleotide sequences was sequenced per donor, of which 15% to 20% were non-productive.

This clone was found a few times. Its antigen target is currently unknown. Per-base qualities were not stored, and no clone one base away is much larger. Library preparation was by the immunoSEQ multiplex PCR assay. For the multiplex PCR, a mixture combining 60 forward primers for TCR Vbeta segments and 13 reverse primers for TCR Jbeta segments was used. A multiplex PCR assay on genomic DNA amplified the CDR3 region of rearranged TCR beta genes. The Illumina HiSeq System was used to sequence the amplified TCR beta libraries as 87-base-pair reads. In the authors' own workflow: A later analysis counted tens of millions of unique TCR beta chains across the 600 to 850 repertoires, and 10 million to 12 million of these chains were shared by at least two donors. To remove PCR and sequencing errors, raw reads were error-corrected and collapsed into unique sequences using a nearest-neighbor algorithm that merged closely related sequences. To assign V, D and J gene segments, CDR3 sequences were aligned to IMGT reference sequences. For a sequence to be retained, at least a six-nucleotide match to both a V gene segment and a J gene segment was required. Rearrangements were classified as productive when the CDR3 lacked stop codons and remained in frame with V and J, and all other rearrangements were classified as non-productive. CDR3 was defined according to IMGT convention as the region running from the second conserved V-encoded cysteine to the conserved J-encoded phenylalanine. The earlier analysis of some 580 of the donors excluded any sequence lacking an unambiguous match to a single V gene segment. An earlier analysis of 500 to 600 of the donors classified V segments as functional when productive rearrangements were above 56.7% and as segregating when the standard deviation between donors was above 5%. A statistical classification framework was developed to diagnose cytomegalovirus status using the catalog of TCR beta chain sequences. In a later analysis, TCR nucleotide sequences were compared against IMGT/GENE-DB human TR gene sequences so that V and J genes could be assigned. A later analysis assigned CDR3 sequences and most-parsimonious VDJ recombination scenarios with the TCRdist pipeline. In a later analysis, each TCR beta chain was defined by its CDR3 amino acid sequence together with its V-gene family, and reads without a unique V-gene family were excluded. In a later analysis, several hundred highly shared, low-generation-probability nucleotide sequences were removed to address suspected cross-contamination and a sequencing artifact. A later analysis calculated a clonal expansion index for each public chain from normalized within-repertoire ranks of inferred template counts. In a later analysis, generation probabilities were computed with a VDJ recombination model fitted to out-of-frame rearrangements, and the resulting probabilities were checked against IGoR. A later analysis scored TCR-TCR, TCR-HLA and TCR-CMV co-occurrence with hypergeometric tests, applying a repertoire-size bias correction to TCR pairs. False discovery rates were estimated in a later analysis by permuting HLA or CMV assignments 20 times. A later analysis grouped co-occurring TCRs with DBSCAN, adding TCRdist sequence similarity when clustering within HLA-allele-positive subsets. Repertoires with fewer than 30,000 or more than 120,000 public chains were left out of co-occurrence clustering, as were a few repertoires with anomalous nucleotide sharing. The clones in this table, taken by TCRdb from immuneACCESS, are in-frame only. Not every clone is retained; where verified, under half of the shortfall comes from an unresolved V gene, and the cause of the rest is unknown. The V and J calls and the clone size are those of that table, but D and trimming were determined from the DNA. A total of about 200,000 clones appear in this sample, about 80% of them only once. The top ten clonotypes cover 1.5% to 2% of the sample.

CDR3 length: 16 amino acids, cysteine to phenylalanine. The retained sequence is limited to the CDR3, 48 bases, with the frame set at the first base. The germline V gene gives CDR1 as SGHDT and CDR2 as YYEEEE. V is shortened by 4 bases, J by 2 bases, and the region joining them spans 16 bases. The cohort was made up of 666 healthy bone marrow donors. At the time of sampling, every cohort member was nominally healthy, though immune exposures that went unrecorded were likely present. The donor was CMV seronegative and was included in the group of around 320 seronegative cohort members. A peripheral blood sample was provided by each donor, and peripheral blood mononuclear cells were used for TCR beta sequencing. Genomic DNA was extracted from the blood cell samples with the Qiagen DNeasy Blood Extraction Kit. What the authors observed across the whole study: Correlated functional status among segregating V segments might reflect linkage disequilibrium, but an unknown experimental factor could not be ruled out. Because HLA typing was unavailable for some donors at each locus, only the typed subset was used in association tests. Because counts were too low, about 15 rarely observed V segments, including chromosome 9 orphons, were left out of the earlier analysis of about 500 of the donors. The 87-base-pair reads could not distinguish some IMGT-functional V segments, including TRBV6-2 and TRBV6-3, so those segments were excluded. In a later analysis, several top co-occurrence clusters were reported to appear linked to parvovirus B19, influenza, CMV and Epstein-Barr virus. A cluster of highly shared sequence variants was judged likely to be a technical artifact of the sequencing pipeline. In a later analysis, more than 15,000 TCR beta sequences were associated with specific HLA alleles at a false discovery rate of 0.05. The authors suggested that the approach could potentially be extended to other disease states and immunological phenotypes. A later genetic analysis associated a missense DCLRE1C variant with V-gene and J-gene trimming of TCR beta chains, and an independent cohort replicated the association. While some public TCRs were present in many individuals, most TCR sequences turned up only very rarely across donors. Presence/absence analyses assumed roughly uniform sequencing depth across donors, an assumption that may not hold. The classifier was reported to diagnose cytomegalovirus status with high specificity and sensitivity in both the original and validation cohorts. Assigning TCR associations to individual alleles was difficult when HLA alleles, especially DR and DQ, strongly co-occurred. A later analysis found that most CMV-associated TCR beta chains appeared HLA-restricted, with HLA associations seemingly driven largely by CMV exposure. In a later genetic analysis, fewer N-insertions in productive TCRs were reported among donors in an Asian-associated ancestry cluster than the roughly 670-donor mean. In an earlier analysis of 587 of the donors, most TCR beta V segments appeared in productive rearrangements about 87% or about 30% of the time, broadly matching IMGT annotations. Three of the identified cytomegalovirus-associated TCR beta chains were confirmed in vitro to be specific for cytomegalovirus antigens. A total of fewer than 200 TCR beta chains were listed by the study as associated with cytomegalovirus. Compared with equally common non-associated chains, HLA-associated TCR beta chains in a later analysis were more clonally expanded and had lower generation probabilities. Immune exposure information for the cohort was limited to CMV serostatus. This cohort had only TCR beta chains sequenced, and the lack of alpha or paired-chain data limited which features could be detected. A further reported finding was that TCR beta sequences accurately predicted the HLA-A and HLA-B alleles for most subjects in the first cohort. In a later analysis, TCR association rates were found to vary across HLA loci, with the most associated TCRs seen for DRB1 alleles and the fewest for HLA-C alleles.

Rearrangement joined TRBV5-6 to TRBJ1-5; a weak D assignment points to TRBD1 (5 bases agree). The sequenced sample consisted of PBMCs. This receptor was identified in a man between 18 and 35 years old in good health and CMV-seronegative. In nucleotides, the sequence is TGTGCCAGCAGCACCCGGGACTTTAACGGCAATCAGCCCCAGCATTTT. Translated, this is CASSTRDFNGNQPQHF.